These T cell receptor beta chains were read from a single sample in a study of identical twins. One entry per CDR3 protein, called by TCRdb with MiXCR from the 5' RACE reads. The sample shows about 920,000 distinct CDR3 sequences, around an eighth of them seen only once. These sequences were also reported in another study, on yellow fever vaccine responses in identical twins.

Source material: PBMCs. These receptors all come from a woman aged 18-29 years in good health. CDR3s include the opening cysteine and the closing phenylalanine or tryptophan. The D gene is left open where the match is weak. Some rows have no size entry. The others give once, few or many, or a class for an expanded clone.

many,TRBV4-1,-,TRBJ2-7,TGCGCCAGCAGCCAAGTCTATGGTACTGCCTACGAGCAGTACTTC,CASSQVYGTAYEQYF
few,TRBV12-3/TRBV12-4,-,TRBJ2-3,TGTGCCAGCACCCCGGGCCCAGATACGCAGTATTTT,CASTPGPDTQYF
many,TRBV10-3,TRBD1,TRBJ2-3,TGTGCCATCAGGGACTCTCAGACAGGGGATCGCACAGATACGCAGTATTTT,CAIRDSQTGDRTDTQYF
-,TRBV7-9,TRBD2,TRBJ2-1,TGTGCCAGCACCCGGGGGGGACAAAACAATGAGCAGTTCTTC,CASTRGGQNNEQFF
few,TRBV18,-,TRBJ2-3,TGTGCCAGCTTCACAGTCGAAGATACGCAGTATTTT,CASFTVEDTQYF
many,TRBV29-1,TRBD1,TRBJ1-2,TGCAGCGTCAGGGGACAGGGGGAAGGCTACACCTTC,CSVRGQGEGYTF
-,TRBV4-1,-,TRBJ2-1,TGCGCCAGCAGCCCAACGACTCTACAGGACTCCTACAATGAGCAGTTCTTC,CASSPTTLQDSYNEQFF
few,TRBV7-6,-,TRBJ1-3,TGTGCCAGCAGCTCCGAACCTGGAAACACCATATATTTT,CASSSEPGNTIYF
few,TRBV5-8,-,TRBJ2-2,TGTGCCAGCAGCTCCGGGTGGAGCACCGGGGAGCTGTTTTTT,CASSSGWSTGELFF
many,TRBV5-1,-,TRBJ2-1,TGCGCCAGCAGCTCTCCTAGCTTAGGGGGGCCTATATTCTCTAGGAATGAGCAGTTCTTC,CASSSPSLGGPIFSRNEQFF
few,TRBV7-9,-,TRBJ1-1,TGTGCCAGCAGCTTCCCCAGGGCCTTGAACACTGAAGCTTTCTTT,CASSFPRALNTEAFF
-,TRBV11-2,TRBD2,TRBJ2-1,TGTGCCAGCAGCTTCTTAATAGCGGGGAAGCAGTTCTTC,CASSFLIAGKQFF
-,TRBV28,-,TRBJ2-1,TGTGCCAGCAGCTCATCCCCTGGGGGCGGACCCTACTCCTACAATGAGCAGTTCTTC,CASSSSPGGGPYSYNEQFF
-,TRBV5-1,TRBD2,TRBJ2-5,TGCGCCAGCAGCTTGGCCACTAGCGGAAGGCTCCAAGAGACCCAGTACTTC,CASSLATSGRLQETQYF
many,TRBV4-1,-,TRBJ1-6,TGCGCCAGCAGCCGTGACAGAAATTCACCCCTCCACTTT,CASSRDRNSPLHF
-,TRBV20-1,TRBD2,TRBJ2-5,TGCAGTGCTAGAGACTTACGACTAGCGGGGGGCCGGGAGACCCAGTACTTC,CSARDLRLAGGRETQYF
-,TRBV5-5,-,TRBJ1-4,TGTGCCAGCAACACAGCCGCAACTAATGAAAAACTGTTTTTT,CASNTAATNEKLFF
-,TRBV6-1,TRBD2,TRBJ2-7,TGTGCCAGCAGTAAGGGGGCCCCGGGACTAGCGGGAGTCCCCTACGAGCAGTACTTC,CASSKGAPGLAGVPYEQYF
few,TRBV5-8,TRBD1,TRBJ2-2,TGTGCCAGCAGCTTCGAGTGGACAGGGAAAACCGGGGAGCTGTTTTTT,CASSFEWTGKTGELFF
-,TRBV10-3,-,TRBJ2-5,TGTGCCGTCGGGGGCCAAGAGACCCAGTACTTC,CAVGGQETQYF
few,TRBV20-1,-,TRBJ2-1,TGCAGTGCTAGAGACCTCAACCCGGATGAGCAGTTCTTC,CSARDLNPDEQFF
-,TRBV20-1,-,TRBJ1-3,TGCAGTGCTAGAGATGACAGAGTCTCTGGAAACACCATATATTTT,CSARDDRVSGNTIYF
-,TRBV10-3,-,TRBJ1-5,TGTGCCATCAGTGAGCCCCAGGGGCCCCAGCATTTT,CAISEPQGPQHF
-,TRBV4-2,-,TRBJ1-5,TGTGCCAGCGCAGTTGAGGGGGGGGGCAATCAGCCCCAGCATTTT,CASAVEGGGNQPQHF
many,TRBV12-3/TRBV12-4,TRBD2,TRBJ2-7,TGTGCCAGCAGTTTAGGACTAGCGGGAAGGGCCTACGAGCAGTACTTC,CASSLGLAGRAYEQYF
-,TRBV6-1,-,TRBJ2-7,TGTGCCAGCAGTGAAGCGAGGAACTCCTACGAGCAGTACTTC,CASSEARNSYEQYF
many,TRBV20-1,-,TRBJ2-3,TGCAGTGCCCAGGTGGTTCTGAGGGCAGTAACAGATACGCAGTATTTT,CSAQVVLRAVTDTQYF
few,TRBV12-3/TRBV12-4,-,TRBJ1-5,TGTGCCAGCAGTTTTCGGGCCCCCCGGGGCCTCCTTTATAGCAATCAGCCCCAGCATTTT,CASSFRAPRGLLYSNQPQHF
many,TRBV11-3,TRBD1,TRBJ1-1,TGTGCCAGCAGCCCACGGACAGGCTTTGCTGAAGCTTTCTTT,CASSPRTGFAEAFF
many,TRBV20-1,-,TRBJ1-1,TGCAGTGCTAGAGTACATCGGGGGCCTTTAAACACTGAAGCTTTCTTT,CSARVHRGPLNTEAFF
few,TRBV10-3,-,TRBJ2-3,TGTGCCATCAGTGAGCGGTCGGATACGCAGTATTTT,CAISERSDTQYF
few,TRBV7-8,-,TRBJ1-6,TGTGCCAGCAGCAACCGACCTGAATCCTATAATTCACCCCTCCACTTT,CASSNRPESYNSPLHF
-,TRBV24-1,TRBD2,TRBJ2-1,TGTGCCACCATGGCGGGCGGGGGGCAGGGGTCCTACAATGAGCAGTTCTTC,CATMAGGGQGSYNEQFF
-,TRBV27,TRBD1,TRBJ1-6,TGTGCCAGCCGACCTCAGGGGGCTGAATTTAGCTCACCCCTCCACTTT,CASRPQGAEFSSPLHF
-,TRBV7-9,-,TRBJ2-7,TGTGCCAGCAGCTCGACTAGTTTCTACGAGCAGTACTTC,CASSSTSFYEQYF
-,TRBV6-2/TRBV6-3,-,TRBJ2-1,TGTGCCAGCGTCCGAGGGGGGTCCGACAATGAGCAGTTCTTC,CASVRGGSDNEQFF
-,TRBV27,TRBD1,TRBJ1-6,TGTGCCAGCAGTTTAAGCCAAGGGGGCAATTCACCCCTCCACTTT,CASSLSQGGNSPLHF
-,TRBV7-8,-,TRBJ1-4,TGTGCCAGCAGCTTAGTCAAAGGGTTGAATGAAAAACTGTTTTTT,CASSLVKGLNEKLFF
few,TRBV5-1,TRBD2,TRBJ2-3,TGCGCCAGCAGCTTGTTGAGCGGGGTAACCACAGATACGCAGTATTTT,CASSLLSGVTTDTQYF
few,TRBV2,TRBD2,TRBJ2-1,TGTGCCAGCAAATGGCCTAGGACTAGCGTATATGAGCAGTTCTTC,CASKWPRTSVYEQFF
-,TRBV7-6,-,TRBJ1-1,TGTGCCAGCAGACTATCGGTGAACACTGAAGCTTTCTTT,CASRLSVNTEAFF
few,TRBV7-9,TRBD2,TRBJ2-7,TGTGCCAGCAGCTGGTCCGGGACTAGCGGAGGGTACGAGCAGTACTTC,CASSWSGTSGGYEQYF
few,TRBV12-3/TRBV12-4,TRBD2,TRBJ2-7,TGTGCCAGCAGTACCTCGGGGGGTAGCGGGAATTACCACGAGCAGTACTTC,CASSTSGGSGNYHEQYF
few,TRBV11-2,-,TRBJ2-5,TGTGCCAGCAGCTTAGCAGGGATGGGGACCCAGTACTTC,CASSLAGMGTQYF
many,TRBV7-9,-,TRBJ1-5,TGTGCCAGCAGCTTAGGTCCAGCCATTAGCAATCAGCCCCAGCATTTT,CASSLGPAISNQPQHF
-,TRBV6-1,-,TRBJ2-3,TGTGCCAGCAGCGCGGATTCTCTCTTTGGTGATACGCAGTATTTT,CASSADSLFGDTQYF
many,TRBV11-2,TRBD2,TRBJ2-1,TGTGCCAGCAGCTCGAACCAGAGACCGGGACTAGCATACAATGAGCAGTTCTTC,CASSSNQRPGLAYNEQFF
-,TRBV28,-,TRBJ2-3,TGTGCCTCGGGCGGTCATAGCACAGATACGCAGTATTTT,CASGGHSTDTQYF